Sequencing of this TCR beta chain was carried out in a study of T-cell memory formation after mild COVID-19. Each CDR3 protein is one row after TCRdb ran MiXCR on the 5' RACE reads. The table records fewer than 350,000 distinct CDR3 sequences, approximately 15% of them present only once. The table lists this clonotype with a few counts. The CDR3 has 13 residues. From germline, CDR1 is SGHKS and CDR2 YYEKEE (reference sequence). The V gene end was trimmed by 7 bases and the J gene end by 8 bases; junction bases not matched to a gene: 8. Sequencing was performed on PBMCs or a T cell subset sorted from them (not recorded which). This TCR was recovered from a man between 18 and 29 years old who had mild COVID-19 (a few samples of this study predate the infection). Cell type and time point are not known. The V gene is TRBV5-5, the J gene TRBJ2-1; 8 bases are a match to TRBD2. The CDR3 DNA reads TGTGCCAGCGGGCTAGGACTAGCCCATGAGCAGTTCTTC. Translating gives CASGLGLAHEQFF.